This T cell receptor beta chain was obtained from a study of cytomegalovirus exposure and HLA in healthy donors. A few counts support this clone. Its target is not known. Findings and caveats of the study: Accurate prediction of most subjects' HLA-A and HLA-B alleles from TCR beta sequences was reported. Generally TCR sequences proved uncommon, though certain public TCRs appeared in numerous donors. Among CMV-associated TCR beta chains, most appeared HLA-restricted in a later analysis.

60 Vbeta and 13 Jbeta primers were used in PCR. Clones were sequenced by immunoSEQ multiplex PCR, and TCRdb holds only the in-frame ones, with some missing. This sample has around 76,000 clones, with roughly two thirds found just once. The junction had 9 bases not matched to a gene; V was cut back by 6 bases and J by 0 bases. Germline CDR1 WNHNN, CDR2 SYGVQD (reference sequence). The CDR3 runs to 18 residues. Sequences were obtained from PBMCs. The receptor comes from a woman in her thirties or forties in good health and CMV-seropositive. This sequence joins TRBV10-1 and TRBJ2-7, with 15 nucleotides matching TRBD2. The DNA for the CDR3 is TGCGCCAGCAGCCAGGGACTAGCGGGAGGCCTGAGCTCCTACGAGCAGTACTTC. Its translation is CASSQGLAGGLSSYEQYF.